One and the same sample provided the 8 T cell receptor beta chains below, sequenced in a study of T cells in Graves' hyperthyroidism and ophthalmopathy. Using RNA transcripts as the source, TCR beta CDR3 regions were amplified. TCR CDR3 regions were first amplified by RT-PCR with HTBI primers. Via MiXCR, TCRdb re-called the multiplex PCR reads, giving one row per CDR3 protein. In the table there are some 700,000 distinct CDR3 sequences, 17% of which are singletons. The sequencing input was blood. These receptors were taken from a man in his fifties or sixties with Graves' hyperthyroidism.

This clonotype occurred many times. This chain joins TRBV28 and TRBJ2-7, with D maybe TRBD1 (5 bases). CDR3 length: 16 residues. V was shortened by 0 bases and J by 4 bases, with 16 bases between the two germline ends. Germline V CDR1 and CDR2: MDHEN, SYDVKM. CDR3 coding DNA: TGTGCCAGCAGTTTATGGTCCAAGGGGCCTTGGTACGAGCAGTACTTC. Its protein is CASSLWSKGPWYEQYF.

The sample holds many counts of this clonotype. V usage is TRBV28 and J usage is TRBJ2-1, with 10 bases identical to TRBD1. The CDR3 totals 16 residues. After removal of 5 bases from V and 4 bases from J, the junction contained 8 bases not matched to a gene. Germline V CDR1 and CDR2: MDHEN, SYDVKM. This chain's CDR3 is CASSHHRDRGYNEQFF. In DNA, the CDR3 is TGTGCCAGCAGTCACCACCGGGACAGGGGTTACAATGAGCAGTTCTTC.

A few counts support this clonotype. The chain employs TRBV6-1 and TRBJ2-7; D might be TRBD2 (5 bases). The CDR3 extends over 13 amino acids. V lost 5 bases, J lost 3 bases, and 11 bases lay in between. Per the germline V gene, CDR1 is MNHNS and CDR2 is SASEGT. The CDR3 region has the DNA TGTGCCAGCAGTAGCAGCGGAGACTACGAGCAGTACTTC. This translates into CASSSSGDYEQYF.

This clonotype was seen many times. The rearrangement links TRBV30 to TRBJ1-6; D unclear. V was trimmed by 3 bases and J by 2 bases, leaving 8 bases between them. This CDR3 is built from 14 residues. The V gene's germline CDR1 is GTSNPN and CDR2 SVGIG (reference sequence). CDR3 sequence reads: CAWRAGTYNSPLHF. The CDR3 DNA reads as TGTGCCTGGAGGGCCGGGACCTATAATTCACCCCTCCACTTT. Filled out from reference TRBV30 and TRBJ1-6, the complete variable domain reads SQTIHQWPATLVQPVGSPLSLECTVEGTSNPNLYWYRQAAGRGLQLLFYSVGIGQISSEVPQNLSASRPQDRQFILSSKKLLLSDSGFYLCAWRAGTYNSPLHFGNGTRLTVT.

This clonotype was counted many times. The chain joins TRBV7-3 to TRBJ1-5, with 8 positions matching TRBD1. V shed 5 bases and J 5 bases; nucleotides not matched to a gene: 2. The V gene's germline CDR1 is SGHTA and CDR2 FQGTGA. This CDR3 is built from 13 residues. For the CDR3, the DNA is TGTGCCAGCAGCCAGGACAGGGATCAGCCCCAGCATTTT. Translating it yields CASSQDRDQPQHF. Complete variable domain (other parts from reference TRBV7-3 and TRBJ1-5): GAGVSQTPSNKVTEKGKYVELRCDPISGHTALYWYRQSLGQGPEFLIYFQGTGAADDSGLPNDRFFAVRPEGSVSTLKIQRTERGDSAVYLCASSQDRDQPQHFGDGTRLSIL.

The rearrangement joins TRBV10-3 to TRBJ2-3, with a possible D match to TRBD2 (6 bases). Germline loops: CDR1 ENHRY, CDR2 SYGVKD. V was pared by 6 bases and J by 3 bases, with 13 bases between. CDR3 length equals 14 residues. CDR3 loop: CAISPGTGTDTQYF. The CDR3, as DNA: TGTGCCATCAGCCCCGGGACTGGGACAGATACGCAGTATTTT.

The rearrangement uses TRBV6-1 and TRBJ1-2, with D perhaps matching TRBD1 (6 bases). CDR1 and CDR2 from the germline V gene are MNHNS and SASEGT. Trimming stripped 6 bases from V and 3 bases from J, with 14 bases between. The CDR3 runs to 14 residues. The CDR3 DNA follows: TGTGCCAGCAGCCAATCAGGGGTTGACTATGGCTACACCTTC. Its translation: CASSQSGVDYGYTF.

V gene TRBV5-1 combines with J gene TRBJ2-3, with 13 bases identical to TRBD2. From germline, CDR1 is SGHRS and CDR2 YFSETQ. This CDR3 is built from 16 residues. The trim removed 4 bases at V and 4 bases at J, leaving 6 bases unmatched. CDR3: CASSPGLAGLSDTQYF. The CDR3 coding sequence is TGCGCCAGCAGCCCGGGACTAGCGGGACTCTCAGATACGCAGTATTTT.